A selection of T cell receptor beta chains follows, all from one sample in a study of blood T cell repertoires in COVID-19. The table came from immunoSEQ multiplex PCR; TCRdb's copy has only in-frame clones and leaves some out. The data show about 260,000 clones, about nine tenths seen once. Sequences were obtained from peripheral blood. These receptor sequences come from a woman aged 40 to 55 with acute or convalescent COVID-19. CDR3s leave out the opening cysteine and the closing phenylalanine or tryptophan. Only some rows state a clone size, as once, few, many or a class for expanded clones.

>TRBJ2-3|NA|TRBV2
ASSAGQGAIDTQY
>TRBJ2-5|NA|TRBV11-2
ASSSAVGWAETQY
>TRBJ1-2|NA|TRBV9
ASSVGTGEYGYT
>TRBJ1-2|NA|TRBV6-1
ASSEAQTLLYGYT
>TRBJ2-1|NA|TRBV11-2
ASSSDTTSYNEQF
>TRBJ1-5|few|TRBV30
AWSGGLQGQPQH
>TRBJ1-1|NA|TRBV5-1
ASSLGRFGNTEAF
>TRBJ2-3|NA|TRBV7-2
ASSPAWLAGGYTDTQY
>TRBJ2-5|NA|TRBV7-9
ASRKHGSGETQY
>TRBJ1-1|few|TRBV5-8
ASRPGWGQGQTEAF
>TRBJ1-1|once|TRBV5-1
ASSFNRRTEAF
>TRBJ2-1|NA|TRBV2
ASRYYGEQF
>TRBJ2-2|NA|TRBV5-1
ASSLNAANTGELF
>TRBJ2-5|NA|TRBV7-3
ASSSTGTSGGKTQY
>TRBJ1-5|NA|TRBV19
ASRDGGQPQH
>TRBJ1-4|NA|TRBV2
ASRYQGQNNEKLF
>TRBJ2-3|NA|TRBV4-1
ASSPEGQADLKVRDTQY
>TRBJ2-1|NA|TRBV2
ASSSGGPNEQF
>TRBJ2-1|NA|TRBV3-1/TRBV3-2
ASSPRAGGWNEQF
>TRBJ1-6|NA|TRBV30
ACTREQSPLH
>TRBJ1-1|NA|TRBV6-5
ASSYLGGAEAF
>TRBJ1-2|NA|TRBV21-1
ASSNHPREDNHGYT
>TRBJ2-5|few|TRBV5-3
ATLGQASGSPGETQY
>TRBJ1-2|NA|TRBV5-4
ASSFLSAGGGGYT
>TRBJ1-2|NA|TRBV18
ASSPNVDRNYGYT
>TRBJ1-1|NA|TRBV5-1
ASSLGLPNTEAF
>TRBJ1-6|NA|TRBV5-1
ASSPAVSGFNSPLH
>TRBJ2-1|NA|TRBV30
AWRAGTGVREQF
>TRBJ1-4|NA|TRBV5-1
ASSSRGHRVNEKLF
>TRBJ2-2|NA|TRBV7-3
ASSRTGTGPGELF
>TRBJ1-2|NA|TRBV4-2
ASSPTGDRGWGYT
>TRBJ2-2|many|TRBV7-8
ASSLEVRSINTGELF
>TRBJ1-3|once|TRBV7-6
ASSLTGQPTGTIY
>TRBJ2-2|once|TRBV19
ASNSLNLGLRNTGELF
>TRBJ1-2|NA|TRBV27
ASSLLNSNYGYT
>TRBJ2-1|NA|TRBV18
ASSPAQGVYNEQF
>TRBJ1-2|few|TRBV7-9
ASSVGANFT
>TRBJ1-5|NA|TRBV5-1
ASSKEGGPNQPQH
>TRBJ2-3|NA|TRBV6-4
ASSDGTSGGADTQY
>TRBJ1-6|NA|TRBV6-5
ASKRGSYNSPLH
>TRBJ1-3|NA|TRBV18
ASSPPGLDRAGNTIY
>TRBJ1-3|NA|TRBV19
ASSQDTIY
>TRBJ1-2|NA|TRBV20-1
SASTAYGYT
>TRBJ2-4|NA|TRBV7-2
ASSFKGENIQY
>TRBJ1-1|NA|TRBV20-1
SARQDTEAF
>TRBJ1-2|NA|TRBV6-5
ASTEQGYRDGYT
>TRBJ1-4|NA|TRBV7-8
ASSPGQFNEKLF
>TRBJ1-1|NA|TRBV11-2
ASSPGGGRRTEAF